Listed below are T cell receptor beta chains from one sample, sequenced in a study of CD8 T cells in Susac syndrome. A single record per CDR3 protein comes from TCRdb applying MiXCR to the immunoSEQ multiplex PCR reads. The sample has about 140,000 distinct CDR3 sequences, over 85% seen once. The sequenced material came from CD8+ T cells from PBMCs. These receptors all stem from a human donor in good health. Both conserved end residues are part of each CDR3.

TRBV7-9	TRBJ2-3	CASSLFLTPRPDTDTQYF
TRBV20-1	TRBJ1-1	CSARGGVWNTEAFF
TRBV29-1	TRBJ1-1	CSVYGQTNTEAFF
TRBV6-1	TRBJ2-4	CASSPGLAELAKNIQYF
TRBV20-1	TRBJ1-1	CSARWDGGMNTEAFF
TRBV12-3/TRBV12-4	TRBJ2-5	CASTRTGGETQYF
TRBV27	TRBJ2-7	CASSPRTTLYEQYF
TRBV27	TRBJ2-7	CASSLSWGGEQYF
TRBV29-1	TRBJ2-1	CSVDPSGRHNEQFF
TRBV13	TRBJ2-7	CASSLASAGSHEQYF
TRBV14	TRBJ2-1	CASSQDKSYNEQFF
TRBV5-4	TRBJ2-1	CASSLAGTHNEQFF